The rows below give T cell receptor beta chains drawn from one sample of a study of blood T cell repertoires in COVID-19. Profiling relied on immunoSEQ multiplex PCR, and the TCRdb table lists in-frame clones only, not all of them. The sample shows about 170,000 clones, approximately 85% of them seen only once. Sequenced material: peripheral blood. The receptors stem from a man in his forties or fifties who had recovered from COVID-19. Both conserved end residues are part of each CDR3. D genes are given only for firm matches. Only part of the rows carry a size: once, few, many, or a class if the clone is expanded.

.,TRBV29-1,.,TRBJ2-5,TGCAGCGTTAGGAGAGTTGGGGAGACCCAGTACTTC,CSVRRVGETQYF
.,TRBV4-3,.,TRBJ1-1,TGCGCCAGCAGCCTAGCAGCAACGACGAACACTGAAGCTTTCTTT,CASSLAATTNTEAFF
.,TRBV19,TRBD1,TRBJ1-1,TGTGCCAGTAGTATCCAGACAGGGGCGAACACTGAAGCTTTCTTT,CASSIQTGANTEAFF
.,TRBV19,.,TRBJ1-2,TGTGCCAGTAGTATTGCGGGGGGAGGCTACACCTTC,CASSIAGGGYTF
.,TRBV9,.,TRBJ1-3,TGTGCCAGCAGCAGAGGAGACACCATATATTTT,CASSRGDTIYF
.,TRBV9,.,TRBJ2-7,TGTGCCAGCAGCCTCACCGGACAGAACTACGAGCAGTACTTC,CASSLTGQNYEQYF
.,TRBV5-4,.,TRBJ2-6,TGTGCCAGCAGCTTGGCTTCCTCTGGGGCCAACGTCCTGACTTTC,CASSLASSGANVLTF
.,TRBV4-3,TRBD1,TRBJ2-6,TGCGCCAGCAGCCAAGGGACAGGAACGGTAGGGGCCAACGTCCTGACTTTC,CASSQGTGTVGANVLTF
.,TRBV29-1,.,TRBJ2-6,TGCAGCGTCGACTCCTCGGGGGCCAACGTCCTGACTTTC,CSVDSSGANVLTF
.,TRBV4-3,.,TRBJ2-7,TGCGCCAGCAGCCAAGATAGAAGAAGCTACGAGCAGTACTTC,CASSQDRRSYEQYF
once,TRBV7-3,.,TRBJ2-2,TGTGCCAGCAGCCCCCGGACTCACCCGAACACCGGGGAGCTGTTTTTT,CASSPRTHPNTGELFF
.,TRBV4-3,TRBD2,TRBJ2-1,TGCGCCAGCAGCCAAGATCCCGGGGACTATAATGAGCAGTTCTTC,CASSQDPGDYNEQFF
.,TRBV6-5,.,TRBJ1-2,TGTGCCAGCAGTTACTCCCGGGGGGCAGGGAGCTATGGCTACACCTTC,CASSYSRGAGSYGYTF
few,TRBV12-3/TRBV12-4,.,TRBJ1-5,TGTGCCAGCAGCAACGGGACAAACAAGCCCCAGCATTTT,CASSNGTNKPQHF
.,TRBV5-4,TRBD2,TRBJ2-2,TGTGCCAGCAGCTTGAACCTAGCGGGGGGCACCGGGGAGCTGTTTTTT,CASSLNLAGGTGELFF
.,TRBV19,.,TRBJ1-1,TGTGCCAGTAGTACCCAACAGGGTTGGAGAACTGAAGCTTTCTTT,CASSTQQGWRTEAFF
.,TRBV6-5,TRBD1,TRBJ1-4,TGTGCCAGCAGTTACGACGGGACAGGGCCTGAAAAACTGTTTTTT,CASSYDGTGPEKLFF
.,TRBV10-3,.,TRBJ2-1,TGTGCCATCAGTCGCGGGACAGACGGTGCTGAGCAGTTCTTC,CAISRGTDGAEQFF
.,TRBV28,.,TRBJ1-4,TGTGCCAGCAAGGACAGAAATGGCGAAAAACTGTTTTTT,CASKDRNGEKLFF
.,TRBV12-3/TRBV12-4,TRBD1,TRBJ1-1,TGTGCCAGCAAACGGACAGGGAACACTGAAGCTTTCTTT,CASKRTGNTEAFF
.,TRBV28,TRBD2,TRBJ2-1,TGTGCCAGCAGCTCCGGGGCTAGCGGGAGTTACAATGAGCAGTTCTTC,CASSSGASGSYNEQFF
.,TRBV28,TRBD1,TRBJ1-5,TGTGCCAGCAGTCCGACAGGGGGCCTACAGCCCCAGCATTTT,CASSPTGGLQPQHF
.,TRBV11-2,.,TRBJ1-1,TGTGCCAGCAGCTTGAGGAGGGACACTGAAGCTTTCTTT,CASSLRRDTEAFF
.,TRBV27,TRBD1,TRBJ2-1,TGTGCCAGCAGTTTGGGACAGACGGAGGAGCAGTTCTTC,CASSLGQTEEQFF
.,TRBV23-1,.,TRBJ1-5,TGCGCCAGCAGTCACGCGGCGGGGGTCTCTCAGCCCCAGCATTTT,CASSHAAGVSQPQHF
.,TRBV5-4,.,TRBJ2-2,TGTGCCAGCAGCTTGGACAAGAACACCGGGGAGCTGTTTTTT,CASSLDKNTGELFF
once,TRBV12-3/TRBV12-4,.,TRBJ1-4,TGTGCCAGCTCCCCCGGGGGAAATGAAAAACTGTTTTTT,CASSPGGNEKLFF
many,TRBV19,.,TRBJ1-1,TGTGCCAGTAGTATAGAGACGGGAGAGGCTTTCTTT,CASSIETGEAFF
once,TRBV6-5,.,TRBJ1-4,TGTGCCAGCACCACGGGGGGGGCGGCCGGTGAAAAACTGTTTTTT,CASTTGGAAGEKLFF
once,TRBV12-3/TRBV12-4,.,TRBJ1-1,TGTGCCAGCAGTTTATCCATGAACACTGAAGCTTTCTTT,CASSLSMNTEAFF
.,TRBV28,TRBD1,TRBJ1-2,TGTGCCAGCAGTCTACAGGGGGCGCGAAGCTATGGCTACACCTTC,CASSLQGARSYGYTF
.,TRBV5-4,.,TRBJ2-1,TGTGCCAGCAGCTTGGAAGGGACCCGGGGAGGTAAGCAGTTCTTC,CASSLEGTRGGKQFF
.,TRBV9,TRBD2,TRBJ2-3,TGTGCCAGCAGCGTAGAGGGACTAGCCGGGCGTGGAGATACGCAGTATTTT,CASSVEGLAGRGDTQYF
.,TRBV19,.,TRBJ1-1,TGTGCCAGTAGTTGGGGGCGGAACACTGAAGCTTTCTTT,CASSWGRNTEAFF
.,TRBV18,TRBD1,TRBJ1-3,TGTGCCAGCTCAGGAGACACAGGGGGCCTGGACACCATATATTTT,CASSGDTGGLDTIYF
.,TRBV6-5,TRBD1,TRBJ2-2,TGTGCCAGCACCCCCGGGACAGGGGAAGCCGGGGAGCTGTTTTTT,CASTPGTGEAGELFF
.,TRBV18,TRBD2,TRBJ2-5,TGTGCCAGCTCACCGCGGACTAGCGGTGAGACCCAGTACTTC,CASSPRTSGETQYF
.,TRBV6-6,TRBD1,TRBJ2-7,TGTGCCAGCAGTTCCACCGGGACAGACTCCTACGAGCAGTACTTC,CASSSTGTDSYEQYF
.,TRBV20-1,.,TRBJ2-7,TGCAGTGCTAGTACGGTGTCGGGATACGAGCAGTACTTC,CSASTVSGYEQYF
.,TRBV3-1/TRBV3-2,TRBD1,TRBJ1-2,TGTGCCAGCAGCCGGCAGGGGGCGCGGAACTATGGCTACACCTTC,CASSRQGARNYGYTF
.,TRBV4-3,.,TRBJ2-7,TGCGCCAGCAGCCAACAGGCAGGTCCCTACGAGCAGTACTTC,CASSQQAGPYEQYF
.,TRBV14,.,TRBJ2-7,TGTGCCAGCAGCTCCACGGACTCACCCTCGCCGAATTACGAGCAGTACTTC,CASSSTDSPSPNYEQYF
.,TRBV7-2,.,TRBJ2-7,TGTGCCAGCAGCTTAGGAGACGAGCAGTACTTC,CASSLGDEQYF
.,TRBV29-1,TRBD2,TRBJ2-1,TGCAGCGTTGAAGGGGGCGGGAGGCCCAACAATGAGCAGTTCTTC,CSVEGGGRPNNEQFF
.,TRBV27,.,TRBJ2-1,TGTGCCAGCAGTCCCCGCTCTTGGGAGCGGGCCTACAATGAGCAGTTCTTC,CASSPRSWERAYNEQFF
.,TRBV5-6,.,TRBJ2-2,TGTGCCAGCAGCTTGGCCTTAGAGGGGAACACCGGGGAGCTGTTTTTT,CASSLALEGNTGELFF
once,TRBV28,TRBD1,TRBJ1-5,TGTGCCAGCAGTTTTACAGGGGGTAGGAATCAGCCCCAGCATTTT,CASSFTGGRNQPQHF
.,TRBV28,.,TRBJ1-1,TGTGCCAGCAGCTCTTCAGGGGCGTCGAACACTGAAGCTTTCTTT,CASSSSGASNTEAFF
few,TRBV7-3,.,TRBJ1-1,TGTGCCAGCAGCCCCGACACCCCGGGGACTGAAGCTTTCTTT,CASSPDTPGTEAFF
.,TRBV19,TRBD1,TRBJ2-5,TGTGCCAGTAGCGGCCCGGGACAGGGGCAAGAGACCCAGTACTTC,CASSGPGQGQETQYF
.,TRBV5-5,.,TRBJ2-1,TGTGCCAGCAGCACCGGACTTGGGCAAAATGAGCAGTTCTTC,CASSTGLGQNEQFF
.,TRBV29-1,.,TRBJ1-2,TGCAGCGTTGAAGATCGACGACAGACTTATGGCTACACCTTC,CSVEDRRQTYGYTF
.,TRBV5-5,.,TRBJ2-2,TGTGCCAGCAGCCCGCAACCAAGAGGCGGGGAGCTGTTTTTT,CASSPQPRGGELFF
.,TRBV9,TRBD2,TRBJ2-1,TGTGCCAGCAGCGTAGAACCGGGGGGGCAAAATGAGCAGTTCTTC,CASSVEPGGQNEQFF